This T cell receptor (beta chain) was recovered during a study of T cells in Graves' hyperthyroidism and ophthalmopathy (dated 2019 in TCRdb). Regarding the complete study: Peripheral blood was collected at initial diagnosis, before any treatment. A discovery cohort of about a hundred patients, about 43 with Graves' ophthalmopathy and roughly 59 with stable Graves' hyperthyroidism, was used to find distinguishing TCR V-J signatures. Whether ophthalmopathy could be predicted prospectively was tested in an independent validation cohort made up of some 20 hyperthyroidism patients plus 17 patients who later progressed to ophthalmopathy. For training and testing, the approximately 97 patients in the discovery cohort were randomly divided in a 7:3 ratio. Thyroid tissue and blood T-cell repertoires from about six Graves' hyperthyroidism patients were also compared in the study. After blood sampling, hyperthyroidism patients were treated with methimazole at a starting dose of 30 mg daily, and ophthalmopathy patients were treated with high-dose intravenous methylprednisolone. TCR Vbeta CDR3 sequencing of fewer than 150 peripheral blood samples (roughly 41 ophthalmopathy, about 74 hyperthyroidism and approximately 17 progressor patients) is reported in the paper.

The paper as a whole reports these results and caveats: No statistical method was used to fix the sample size in advance, and group allocation was not hidden from the investigators. In validation, the model predicted progression to ophthalmopathy a median of roughly 6.2 months before onset, with about 67% sensitivity and just under 75% specificity. Most expanded thyroid clonotypes (frequency above 0.001) were also found in blood, which suggests that blood repertoires may mirror thyroid immune responses. Ophthalmopathy was separated from stable hyperthyroidism by a 13 V-J signature model, with about 86% sensitivity and about 84% specificity obtained in cross-validation and 80%/75% obtained in testing.

Amplification of TCR beta CDR3 regions was carried out from RNA transcripts. The TCR CDR3 was subjected to a first round of RT-PCR using the HTBI primer set and the Qiagen OneStep RT-PCR kit. Libraries were constructed in a second round of multiplex PCR, after which size selection and purification were performed. The libraries were sequenced on an Illumina HiSeq2000 using paired-end 100 bp reads. Per the authors' processing: SOAPnuke was used to process the raw data, with reads discarded if the reads contained adapters or uncalled bases, had a mean Phred below 15, or lacked an exact constant-primer or identifier match. COPE v1.2.5 was used to merge high-quality paired reads, and clonotypes were defined as unique nucleotide sequences. MiTCR v1.1 was used to align clonotypes to the IMGT TRBV, TRBD and TRBJ reference segments. The analysis was restricted to V-J combinations with a frequency above 0.0001, which together covered roughly 99% of the repertoires. A TCS score was defined as the ratio between F50 (clonal expansion) and ExV (chaos), using BLOSUM62-based TCRdist between CDR3 peptides within each V-J. Welch's t-statistics and random forest reduced 500 to 650 V-J features to under 15, which were used in a naive Bayes classifier (R e1071). TCRdb trimmed the raw reads at Q25, called clones with MiXCR and kept productive beta chains. Identical CDR3 protein sequences are pooled into one entry, listed with their most common genes and DNA. The V and J calls, along with clone size, are taken from TCRdb and not from the paper's own processing. The sample has hundreds of thousands of distinct CDR3 sequences on record, around 22% of them singletons. The top ten hold roughly 60% of the sample.

As concerns this clonotype: Its antigen remains undetermined. Given a much more abundant clone one base away, this may be a read error.

The CDR3 contains 16 residues, cysteine and phenylalanine counted. The read is trimmed to its CDR3 DNA, 48 bases read in frame from base 1. Looking up the germline V gene yields CDR1 SGHNT and CDR2 YENEEA. Ophthalmopathy patients had moderately to severely active disease, Clinical Activity Score of at least 3, NOSPECS grade of at least 4, and duration under 3 months. Exclusion was applied to patients with uncontrolled infections, other autoimmune diseases, pregnancy or lactation. Clinical symptoms, serum thyroxine and TRAb, thyroid ultrasound, and orbital computed tomography formed the basis for the diagnoses. PBMCs were isolated from about 9.1 ml of fresh peripheral blood by Ficoll-Paque density gradient centrifugation. Total RNA was extracted with Trizol reagent, and quality was checked on an Agilent 2100 Bioanalyzer.

The chain is encoded by TRBV11-3 joined to TRBJ2-1; a tentative D call is TRBD1 (5 bases match). Sequencing was done on a sample of blood. The clonotype comes from a man aged 30 to 45 with Graves' ophthalmopathy. The DNA is as follows: TGTGCCAGCAGCTTAGTGGCAGGGTCCCCCTTATATGAGCGGTTCTTC. It specifies CASSLVAGSPLYERFF.